The next 6 T cell receptor beta chains were all read from a single sample in a study of cytomegalovirus exposure and HLA in healthy donors. The PCR was carried out with 60 Vbeta primers and 13 Jbeta primers. The repertoire was sequenced with immunoSEQ multiplex PCR; TCRdb's copy has only in-frame clones and lacks some. Altogether about 82,000 clones are present, over 60% being singletons, with the ten largest covering 20% to 25%. The sequenced sample was PBMCs. The receptors shown here come from a woman in her forties or fifties in good health and CMV-seropositive.

Only a few counts were recorded for this clone. The chain joins TRBV11-2 to TRBJ2-1; D is unresolved. V was pared by 1 base and J by 0 bases, with 7 bases between. The CDR3 is 15 residues long. CDR1 and CDR2 (germline): SGHAT, FQNNGV. The CDR3 is CASSLAVFSYNEQFF. The CDR3 nucleotides read TGTGCCAGCAGCTTAGCGGTCTTCTCCTACAATGAGCAGTTCTTC.

The chain couples TRBV18 to TRBJ1-1; a possible D gene is TRBD1 (5 bases). V lost 4 bases, J lost 4 bases, and 13 bases lay in between. The CDR3 totals 14 residues. Looked up from germline, CDR1 is KGHSH and CDR2 is LQKENI. The CDR3 nucleotides are TGTGCCAGCTCACGAAACGGGGGGACCACTGAAGCTTTCTTT. This translates into CASSRNGGTTEAFF.

The chain couples TRBV9 to TRBJ1-5; 8 bases are a match to TRBD1. Trimming at V came to 0 bases and at J to 4 bases, leaving 3 bases not matched to a gene. Germline CDR1 reads SGDLS; CDR2 reads YYNGEE. This CDR3 is 15 amino acids long. In DNA, the CDR3 is TGTGCCAGCAGCGTAGGGCAGGGGGCTAATCAGCCCCAGCATTTT. Translation gives CASSVGQGANQPQHF. Filled out from reference TRBV9 and TRBJ1-5, the complete variable domain reads DSGVTQTPKHLITATGQRVTLRCSPRSGDLSVYWYQQSLDQGLQFLIQYYNGEERAKGNILERFSAQQFPDLHSELNLSSLELGDSALYFCASSVGQGANQPQHFGDGTRLSIL.

The chain employs TRBV5-5 and TRBJ2-2; 9 bases map to TRBD2. Per the germline V gene, CDR1 is SGHKS and CDR2 is YYEKEE (reference sequence). The CDR3 extends over 14 amino acids. V lost 4 bases and J lost 7; bases outside the gene matches: 5. The CDR3 DNA sequence: TGTGCCAGCAGCGCGACTAGCGGAATCGGGGAGCTGTTTTTT. Residues: CASSATSGIGELFF.

CDR3 amino acids: CASSPGGSGGQPQHF. The DNA for the CDR3 is TGTGCCAGCTCACCGGGTGGCAGCGGTGGTCAGCCCCAGCATTTT. The rearrangement links TRBV18 to TRBJ1-5; no clear D gene. The CDR3 runs to 15 residues. V gave up 3 bases and J gave up 6 bases, with 15 bases separating them. Germline CDR1 and CDR2: KGHSH and LQKENI.

CDR3 loop: CATSTSGPLNEQFF. CDR3 bases: TGTGCCACCTCTACTAGCGGGCCACTCAATGAGCAGTTCTTC. The J gene is TRBJ2-1, the V gene TRBV19; 9 bases are a match to TRBD2. After removal of 10 bases from V and 6 bases from J, the junction contained 10 bases not matched to a gene. Germline CDR1 is LNHDA and CDR2 is SQIVND (reference sequence). The CDR3 extends over 14 amino acids.